Below, one T cell receptor beta chain is given with its context. What was sequenced on ten immunoSEQ deep assay plates was unsorted PBMC DNA. Repertoires were generated with immunoSEQ multiplex PCR, while TCRdb's copy carries only in-frame clones and drops some. The table has 530,000 or so clones, around 79% seen once. The germline CDR1 and CDR2 sequences are SGHTA and FQGTGA. CDR3 length: 16 residues. Trimming removed 5 bases at V and 5 bases at J, with 18 bases between. Adult donors, all healthy and HIV-negative, had no recent acute infections or vaccinations. This specimen belongs to a study of shared clonotypes between healthy human individuals.

Sequencing was carried out using PBMCs. This sequence joins TRBV7-3 and TRBJ2-2, with D unclear. The source is a woman aged 40 to 50 in good health. Some clones in this sample may be carry-over from other donors' samples. The CDR3 region is CASSLPAGVVTGELFF. The CDR3 DNA follows: TGTGCCAGCAGCCTCCCAGCAGGAGTAGTTACCGGGGAGCTGTTTTTT.